The entry below describes one T cell receptor beta chain. No antigen is known for it. No patient escaped relapse after autologous stem cell transplantation, and brentuximab vedotin exposure varied. The data originate from a study of PD-1 blockade in classical Hodgkin lymphoma. Study-level findings and limits: Unlike CD8+ TCR diversity, which did not rise significantly by C4D1, CD4+ TCR diversity did. The diversity seen at baseline in complete responders resembled that of newly diagnosed patients. Why repertoires differed is undefined; disease activity or prior therapy possibly contributed.

This table comes from immunoSEQ multiplex PCR, and its TCRdb copy is limited to in-frame clones, with some not included. In the table there are about 40,000 clones, around 80% of which are singletons. In germline, CDR1 is MNHNS, CDR2 SASEGT. With 5 bases clipped from V and 4 bases from J, the junction kept 7 bases outside the gene matches. The CDR3 is 15 residues long. The source material was peripheral blood mononuclear cells (PBMCs), sampled at baseline. The TCR comes from a human donor with classical Hodgkin lymphoma. The chain has TRBV6-1 and TRBJ2-7; the match to TRBD2 covers 11 bases. CDR3: CASSFEGTSGYEQYF. In DNA form, the CDR3 reads TGTGCCAGCAGTTTTGAGGGGACTAGCGGTTACGAGCAGTACTTC.